The entry below gives a single T cell receptor beta chain sequence along with its context. The data were taken from a study of T cells expressing NK-cell markers. Researchers built TCR beta cDNA using 5'RACE template switching with UMIs. With the 5' RACE reads reprocessed, TCRdb shows one record per CDR3 protein and no DNA. The sample holds around 100,000 distinct CDR3 sequences. CDR1 is LGHNA and CDR2 is YSLEER in the germline V gene. The CDR3 is 14 residues long. Sequencing was carried out using blood T cells: a sorted CD56 or NKG2C T cell subset, CD4+ or CD8+ T cells, or bulk PBMC T cells (not recorded which). The chain uses TRBV4-3 and TRBJ2-7; TCRdb selects TRBD1, and the lack of DNA leaves this call unchecked. The sequence was collected from a woman between 18 and 70 years old in good health. CDR3 region: CASSLTGAGYEQYF.